This is a list of T cell receptor beta chains from one sample in a study of blood T cell repertoires in COVID-19. TCRdb's copy holds only in-frame clones and misses some; the assay was immunoSEQ multiplex PCR. This table has some 130,000 clones, about 72% appearing once. The specimen was peripheral blood. These receptor sequences come from a woman aged 70-85 years with acute or convalescent COVID-19. The CDR3 runs from the conserved cysteine through the conserved F or W. The order of the fields is D gene, V gene, clone size, J gene, CDR3 DNA, CDR3 protein. A D gene is named only where the DNA matches it firmly. Clone size is shown for a subset of rows, as once, few, many or a class of expanded clone.

d_call: TRBD2
v_call: TRBV3-1/TRBV3-2
clone_size: once
j_call: TRBJ2-1
cdr3_nt: TGTGCCAGCAGCTGGAGACTAGCGGGAGGGTCCTACAATGAGCAGTTCTTC
cdr3_aa: CASSWRLAGGSYNEQFF

d_call: TRBD2
v_call: TRBV7-3
clone_size: .
j_call: TRBJ2-5
cdr3_nt: TGTGCCAGCAGCTTAACGTTTAGCGGGCTAGAGACCCAGTACTTC
cdr3_aa: CASSLTFSGLETQYF

d_call: TRBD2
v_call: TRBV28
clone_size: .
j_call: TRBJ2-1
cdr3_nt: TGTGCCAGCAGTCTAAAGACTAGCTTGGGGGTCTATGAGCAGTTCTTC
cdr3_aa: CASSLKTSLGVYEQFF

d_call: .
v_call: TRBV2
clone_size: .
j_call: TRBJ1-5
cdr3_nt: TGTGCCAGCACCCTAGGACTGAACAATCAGCCCCAGCATTTT
cdr3_aa: CASTLGLNNQPQHF

d_call: .
v_call: TRBV5-6
clone_size: few
j_call: TRBJ2-4
cdr3_nt: TGTGCCAGCAGCCTGGGGGGCGGGACCAAAAACATTCAGTACTTC
cdr3_aa: CASSLGGGTKNIQYF

d_call: TRBD1
v_call: TRBV6-9
clone_size: .
j_call: TRBJ1-6
cdr3_nt: TGTGCCAGCAACAGGGGGTATTCACCCCTCCACTTT
cdr3_aa: CASNRGYSPLHF

d_call: TRBD1
v_call: TRBV10-3
clone_size: few
j_call: TRBJ2-7
cdr3_nt: TGTGCCATCAGTAGGGGGACAGGGGCCTACGAGCAGTACTTC
cdr3_aa: CAISRGTGAYEQYF

d_call: TRBD1
v_call: TRBV7-9
clone_size: .
j_call: TRBJ1-1
cdr3_nt: TGTGCCAGCAGCCAAGGGGGCCAGAACACTGAAGCTTTCTTT
cdr3_aa: CASSQGGQNTEAFF

d_call: .
v_call: TRBV28
clone_size: .
j_call: TRBJ1-4
cdr3_nt: TGTGCCAGCAGTTTTCGGCAGGTTGGGGAAAAACTGTTTTTT
cdr3_aa: CASSFRQVGEKLFF

d_call: .
v_call: TRBV28
clone_size: few
j_call: TRBJ1-1
cdr3_nt: TGTGCCAGCGCGGGGGGAACTGAAGCTTTCTTT
cdr3_aa: CASAGGTEAFF